These 21 T cell receptor beta chains originate from one sample sequenced in a study of blood T cell repertoires in COVID-19. Libraries were prepared by immunoSEQ multiplex PCR; TCRdb keeps only in-frame clonotypes and omits some of them. The sample carries 100,000 to 130,000 clones, over 65% recorded once. Input material: peripheral blood. These receptors originate from a woman between 40 and 55 years old with acute or convalescent COVID-19.

The gene calls are TRBV6-5 and TRBJ1-1; D not certain. The V gene's germline CDR1 is MNHEY and CDR2 SVGAGI. The CDR3 loop spans 12 amino acids. Trimming shortened V by 6 bases and J by 1 base, and 6 bases separated the two germline ends. As DNA, the CDR3 is TGTGCCAGCAGGTCAGGGAACACTGAAGCTTTCTTT. Residues: CASRSGNTEAFF.

The chain recombines TRBV14 with TRBJ2-2; D call uncertain. Deletions cut 4 bases from V and 6 bases from J, with 3 bases between. Germline CDR1 reads SGHDN; CDR2 reads FVKESK. This CDR3 comprises 11 residues. The CDR3, as DNA: TGTGCCAGCAGCCTCGCCGGGGAGCTGTTTTTT. This gives the protein CASSLAGELFF.

This clone was picked up one time. V and J are TRBV4-1 and TRBJ2-5; TRBD2 agrees at 13 bases. V was pared by 4 bases and J by 9 bases, with 8 bases of the junction left unmatched. The germline gives CDR1 MGHRA, CDR2 YSYEKL. The CDR3 covers 15 residues. CDR3: CASSRLAGGAGAQYF. DNA for the CDR3: TGCGCCAGCAGCCGACTAGCGGGGGGCGCTGGGGCCCAGTACTTC.

This chain joins TRBV6-1 and TRBJ1-6; D remains ambiguous. The CDR3 length is 16 residues. Germline V gene sequence: CDR1 MNHNS, CDR2 SASEGT. The V end lost 4 bases, the J end lost 0 bases, and 10 bases lay between the germline ends. The CDR3 loop reads CASSGRASSYNSPLHF. CDR3 bases: TGTGCCAGCAGTGGTAGAGCGAGCTCCTATAATTCACCCCTCCACTTT.

This clone came up a few times. The J gene is TRBJ1-1, the V gene TRBV5-4, with TRBD1 identical over 7 bases. V was pared by 4 bases and J by 7 bases, with 10 bases of the junction left unmatched. CDR3 length equals 14 residues. CDR1 and CDR2 (germline): SGHNT, YYREEE (reference sequence). CDR3 residues: CASSATGESGEAFF. The CDR3 DNA reads TGTGCCAGCAGCGCCACAGGGGAGTCAGGTGAAGCTTTCTTT.

The chain recombines TRBV28 with TRBJ1-4; D is unclear. The CDR3 covers 14 residues. V lost 1 base and J 8 bases, leaving 11 bases between the germline ends. Germline-derived CDR1 and CDR2 are MDHEN and SYDVKM. CDR3 bases: TGTGCCAGCAGTTTATTGGGGAGAGGCGAAAAACTGTTTTTT. The encoded protein is CASSLLGRGEKLFF.

V is TRBV12-3 or TRBV12-4 and J is TRBJ2-3; D ambiguous. CDR3 size: 12 residues. Trimming removed 7 bases at V and 0 bases at J, with 5 bases between. CDR3 protein: CASTSSTDTQYF. The DNA for the CDR3 is TGTGCCAGCACGTCCAGCACAGATACGCAGTATTTT.

This chain joins TRBV30 and TRBJ1-2, with 8 positions matching TRBD1. With 5 bases clipped from V and 4 bases from J, the junction kept 9 bases outside the gene matches. The CDR3 has 14 amino acids. Germline V lookup: CDR1 GTSNPN, CDR2 SVGIG (reference sequence). CDR3 residues: CAWGQGLRGYGYTF. The CDR3 DNA is TGTGCCTGGGGACAGGGCTTAAGGGGCTATGGCTACACCTTC.

This clone was detected only once. The gene calls are TRBV7-6 and TRBJ1-3; D is possibly TRBD1 (6 bases). CDR3 length: 17 residues. The ends were cut back, 5 bases at V and 0 bases at J, with 17 bases in the middle. The germline V gene encodes CDR1 SGHVS and CDR2 FNYEAQ. CDR3 in DNA: TGTGCCAGCAGCCCACGAGGGGGGGGAAACTCTGGAAACACCATATATTTT. Translation: CASSPRGGGNSGNTIYF. The full variable domain, its missing parts supplied by reference TRBV7-6 and TRBJ1-3, is GAGVSQSPRYKVTKRGQDVALRCDPISGHVSLYWYRQALGQGPEFLTYFNYEAQQDKSGLPNDRFSAERPEGSISTLTIQRTEQRDSAMYRCASSPRGGGNSGNTIYFGEGSWLTVV.

This clone has more than one count but fewer than ten. The J gene is TRBJ1-4, the V gene TRBV13; D is undetermined. The V end lost 1 base, the J end lost 5 bases, and 2 bases lay between the germline ends. Germline CDR1 and CDR2: PRHDT and FYEKMQ (reference sequence). This CDR3 has 12 residues. CDR3 nucleotides: TGTGCCAGCAGCTTAGCGAATGAAAAACTGTTTTTT. Protein product: CASSLANEKLFF.

This chain joins TRBV5-1 and TRBJ2-7; no firm D call. This CDR3 region has 14 residues. V dropped 4 bases and J dropped 5 bases, with 16 bases sitting between them. Germline CDR1 reads SGHRS; CDR2 reads YFSETQ. This CDR3 reads CASSPLSVPNEQYF. The DNA of the CDR3 is TGCGCCAGCAGCCCCCTTTCGGTTCCGAACGAGCAGTACTTC.

This clone was recorded a few times. The V and J genes are TRBV3-1 (or the pseudogene TRBV3-2) and TRBJ2-5; TRBD2 might be the D (6 bases). The ends were cut back, 0 bases at V and 7 bases at J, with 6 bases in the middle. This CDR3 comprises 12 residues. CDR1 and CDR2 (germline): LGHDT, YNNKEL (reference sequence). As DNA, the CDR3 is TGTGCCAGCAGCCAAGAGGGGGGGACCCAGTACTTC. Translating it yields CASSQEGGTQYF.

This chain links TRBV5-4 with TRBJ2-3, with 7 bases identical to TRBD2. Germline V gives CDR1 SGHNT, CDR2 YYREEE (reference sequence). J gave up 2 bases and V 2 bases, and 14 bases lay outside the gene matches. This CDR3 has 18 amino acids. The CDR3 DNA reads as TGTGCCAGCAGCTTCCGAGCGGGGCGCCTCTCGCACACAGATACGCAGTATTTT. Amino acids: CASSFRAGRLSHTDTQYF.

This clone was picked up many times. This sequence joins TRBV6-6 and TRBJ1-6; D is ambiguous. This CDR3 contains 14 residues. Trimming cost V 6 bases and J 16 bases, with 22 bases left between them. Germline V lookup: CDR1 MNHNY, CDR2 SVGAGI (reference sequence). The CDR3 is CASSPPDMATLLHF. The CDR3 nucleotides read TGTGCCAGCAGCCCCCCCGACATGGCCACCTTACTCCACTTT.

In its sample, this clone was seen a few times. The chain links TRBV6-6 to TRBJ2-7; weak D call: TRBD1 (6 bases). Trimming removed 0 bases from V and 9 bases from J, with 12 bases in between. The germline V gene has CDR1 MNHNY and CDR2 SVGAGI (reference sequence). This CDR3 region has 13 residues. CDR3 bases: TGTGCCAGCAGTTACTCGGGGGCAGTCGGGCAGTACTTC. Encoded protein: CASSYSGAVGQYF.

The rearrangement uses TRBV30 and TRBJ2-5; no clear D. Trimming stripped 0 bases from V and 3 bases from J, with 14 bases between. CDR1 is GTSNPN and CDR2 is SVGIG in the germline V gene (reference sequence). There are 15 residues in the CDR3. CDR3: CAWSVQPYSEETQYF. The CDR3, as DNA: TGTGCCTGGAGTGTACAGCCCTACAGTGAAGAGACCCAGTACTTC.

The J gene is TRBJ2-5, the V gene TRBV18; D uncertain. CDR3 length: 13 residues. Trimming took 6 bases from V and 1 from J, leaving 9 bases between them. Germline V lookup: CDR1 KGHSH, CDR2 LQKENI. The CDR3 nucleotides read TGTGCCAGCTCCCCTCTGAGCCAAGAGACCCAGTACTTC. This encodes CASSPLSQETQYF.

The rearrangement uses TRBV6-5 and TRBJ1-6; D ambiguous. In germline, CDR1 is MNHEY, CDR2 SVGAGI. The V end was cut by 10 bases, the J end by 6 bases, with 16 bases between. The CDR3 is 14 residues long. The CDR3 here is CAILRGLANSPLHF. DNA of the CDR3: TGTGCCATTCTCCGCGGACTTGCTAATTCACCCCTCCACTTT.

This clone was counted once. Here the CDR3 DNA reads TGCAGCGTAGATACTAGCGGGGATCTCCAAGAGACCCAGTACTTC. This translates into CSVDTSGDLQETQYF. The chain carries TRBV29-1 and TRBJ2-5; 10 nucleotides align to TRBD2. CDR1 and CDR2 from the germline V gene are SQVTM and ANQGSEA. This CDR3 has 15 residues. V trimming: 6 bases; J trimming: 1 base; junction bases outside the gene matches: 8.

The chain couples TRBV7-9 to TRBJ2-5; 9 bases agree with TRBD1. Germline assignment: CDR1 SEHNR and CDR2 FQNEAQ (reference sequence). This CDR3 is 16 amino acids long. The V segment lost 5 bases and the J segment 5 bases; nucleotides outside the gene matches: 12. The CDR3 bases are TGTGCCAGCAGCCCGGGCGACAGGGGGTTAAGGGAGACCCAGTACTTC. Encoded protein: CASSPGDRGLRETQYF.

Only one count was recorded for this clone. V is TRBV7-7 and J is TRBJ2-5; TRBD2 matches 9 bases. From germline, CDR1 is SSHAT and CDR2 FNYEAQ (reference sequence). The V segment lost 1 base and the J segment 1 base; nucleotides outside the gene matches: 7. This CDR3 contains 17 residues. Here the CDR3 DNA reads TGTGCCAGCAGCTTAGGGGTTAGTAGCGGGGGCCAAGAGACCCAGTACTTC. Its translation is CASSLGVSSGGQETQYF.